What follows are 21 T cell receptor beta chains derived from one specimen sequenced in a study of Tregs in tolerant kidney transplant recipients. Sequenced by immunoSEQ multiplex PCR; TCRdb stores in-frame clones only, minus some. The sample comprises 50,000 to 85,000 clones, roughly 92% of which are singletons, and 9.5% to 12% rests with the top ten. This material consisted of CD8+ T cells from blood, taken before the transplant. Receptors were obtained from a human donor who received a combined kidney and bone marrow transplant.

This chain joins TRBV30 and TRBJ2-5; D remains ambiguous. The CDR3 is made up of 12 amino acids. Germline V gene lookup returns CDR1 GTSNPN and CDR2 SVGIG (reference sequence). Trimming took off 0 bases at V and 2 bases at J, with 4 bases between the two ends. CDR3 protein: CAWSVLQETQYF. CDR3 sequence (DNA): TGTGCCTGGAGTGTACTTCAAGAGACCCAGTACTTC.

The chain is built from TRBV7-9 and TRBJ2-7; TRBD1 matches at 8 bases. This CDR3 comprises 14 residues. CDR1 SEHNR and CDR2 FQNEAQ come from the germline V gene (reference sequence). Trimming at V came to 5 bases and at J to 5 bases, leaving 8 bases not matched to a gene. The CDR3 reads CASSAPNRGDEQYF. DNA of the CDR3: TGTGCCAGCAGCGCCCCGAACAGGGGGGACGAGCAGTACTTC.

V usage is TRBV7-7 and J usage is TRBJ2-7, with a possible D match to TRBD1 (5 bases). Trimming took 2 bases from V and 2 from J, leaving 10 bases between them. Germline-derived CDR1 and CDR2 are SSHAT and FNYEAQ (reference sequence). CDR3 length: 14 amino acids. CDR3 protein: CASSLTLGAYEQYF. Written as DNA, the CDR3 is TGTGCCAGCAGCTTAACCCTAGGGGCCTACGAGCAGTACTTC.

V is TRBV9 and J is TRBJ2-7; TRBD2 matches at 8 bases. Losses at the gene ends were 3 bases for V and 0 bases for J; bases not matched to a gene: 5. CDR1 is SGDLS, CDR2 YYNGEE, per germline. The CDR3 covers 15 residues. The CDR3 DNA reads TGTGCCAGCAGCGAAAGCGGGAGCGACTCCTACGAGCAGTACTTC. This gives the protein CASSESGSDSYEQYF.

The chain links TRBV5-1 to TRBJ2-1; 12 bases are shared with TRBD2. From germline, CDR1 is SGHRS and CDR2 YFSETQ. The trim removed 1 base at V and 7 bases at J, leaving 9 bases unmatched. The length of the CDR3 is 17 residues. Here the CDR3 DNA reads TGCGCCAGCAGCTTGTGGCTAGCGGGGGGGCCGGGGAATGAGCAGTTCTTC. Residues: CASSLWLAGGPGNEQFF.

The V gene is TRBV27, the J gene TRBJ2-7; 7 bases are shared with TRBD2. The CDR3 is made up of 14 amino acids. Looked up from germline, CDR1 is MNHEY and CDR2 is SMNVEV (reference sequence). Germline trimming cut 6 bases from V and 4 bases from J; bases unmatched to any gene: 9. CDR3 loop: CASRGGETSYEQYF. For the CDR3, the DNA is TGTGCCAGCAGGGGGGGGGAGACGTCATACGAGCAGTACTTC.

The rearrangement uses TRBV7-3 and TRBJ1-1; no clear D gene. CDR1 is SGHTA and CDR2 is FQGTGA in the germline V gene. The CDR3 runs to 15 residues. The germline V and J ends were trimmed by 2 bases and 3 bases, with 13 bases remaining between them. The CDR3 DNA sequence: TGTGCCAGCAGCTTAGGCGCGGGTAGGGACACTGAAGCTTTCTTT. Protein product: CASSLGAGRDTEAFF. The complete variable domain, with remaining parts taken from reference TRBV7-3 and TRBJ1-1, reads GAGVSQTPSNKVTEKGKYVELRCDPISGHTALYWYRQSLGQGPEFLIYFQGTGAADDSGLPNDRFFAVRPEGSVSTLKIQRTERGDSAVYLCASSLGAGRDTEAFFGQGTRLTVV.

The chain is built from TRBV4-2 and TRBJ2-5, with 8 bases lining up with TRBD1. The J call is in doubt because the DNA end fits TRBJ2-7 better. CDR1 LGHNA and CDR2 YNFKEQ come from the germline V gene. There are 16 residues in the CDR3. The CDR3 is CASSQEGTGLSYEQYF. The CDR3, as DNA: TGTGCCAGCAGCCAAGAGGGGACAGGCCTCTCCTACGAGCAGTACTTC.

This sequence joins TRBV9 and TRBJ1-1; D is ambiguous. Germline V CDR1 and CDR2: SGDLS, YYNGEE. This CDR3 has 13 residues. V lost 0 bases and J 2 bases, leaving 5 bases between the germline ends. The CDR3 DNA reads TGTGCCAGCAGCGTAGTCCTTAACACTGAAGCTTTCTTT. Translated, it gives CASSVVLNTEAFF.

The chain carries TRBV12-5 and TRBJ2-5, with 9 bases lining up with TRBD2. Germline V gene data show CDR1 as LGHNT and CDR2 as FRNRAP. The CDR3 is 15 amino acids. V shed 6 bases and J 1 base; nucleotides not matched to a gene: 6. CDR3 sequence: CASGSTTSGQETQYF. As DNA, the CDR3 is TGTGCTAGTGGCTCTACGACTAGCGGCCAAGAGACCCAGTACTTC.

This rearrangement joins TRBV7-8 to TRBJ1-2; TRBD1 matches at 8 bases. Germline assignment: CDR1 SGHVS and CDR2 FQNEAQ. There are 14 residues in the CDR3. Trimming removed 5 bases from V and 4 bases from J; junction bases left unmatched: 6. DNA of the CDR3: TGTGCCAGCAGCGAAGGGACAGGCGGCTATGGCTACACCTTC. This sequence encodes CASSEGTGGYGYTF.

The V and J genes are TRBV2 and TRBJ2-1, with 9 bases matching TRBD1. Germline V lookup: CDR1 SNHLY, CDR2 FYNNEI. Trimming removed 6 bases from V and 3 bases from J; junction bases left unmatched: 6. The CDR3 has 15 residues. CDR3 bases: TGTGCCAGCAGACGTCCGGGACAGGGCTACAATGAGCAGTTCTTC. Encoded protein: CASRRPGQGYNEQFF.

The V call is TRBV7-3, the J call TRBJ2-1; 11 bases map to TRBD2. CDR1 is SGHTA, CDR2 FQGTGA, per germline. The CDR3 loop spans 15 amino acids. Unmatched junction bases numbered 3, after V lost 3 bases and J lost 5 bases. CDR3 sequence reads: CASSFTSGRDNEQFF. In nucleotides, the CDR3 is TGTGCCAGCAGCTTTACTAGCGGGAGAGACAATGAGCAGTTCTTC.

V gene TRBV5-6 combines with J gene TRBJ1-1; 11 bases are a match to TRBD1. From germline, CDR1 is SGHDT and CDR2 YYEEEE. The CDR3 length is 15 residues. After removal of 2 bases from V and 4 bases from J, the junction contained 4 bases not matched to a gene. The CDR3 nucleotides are TGTGCCAGCAGCTTCGGGACAGGGGGTATCACTGAAGCTTTCTTT. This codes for CASSFGTGGITEAFF.

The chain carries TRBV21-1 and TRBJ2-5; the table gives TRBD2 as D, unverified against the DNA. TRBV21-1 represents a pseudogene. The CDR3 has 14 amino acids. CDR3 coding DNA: TGTGCCAGCAGCAAAGTAAACTACCAAGAGACCCAGTACTTC. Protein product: CASSKVNYQETQYF.

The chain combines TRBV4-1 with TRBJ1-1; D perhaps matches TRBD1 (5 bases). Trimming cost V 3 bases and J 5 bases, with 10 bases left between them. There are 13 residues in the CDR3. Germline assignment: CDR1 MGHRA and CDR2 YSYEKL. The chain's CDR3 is CASSQAGRTEAFF. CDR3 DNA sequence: TGCGCCAGCAGCCAGGCAGGGAGGACTGAAGCTTTCTTT.

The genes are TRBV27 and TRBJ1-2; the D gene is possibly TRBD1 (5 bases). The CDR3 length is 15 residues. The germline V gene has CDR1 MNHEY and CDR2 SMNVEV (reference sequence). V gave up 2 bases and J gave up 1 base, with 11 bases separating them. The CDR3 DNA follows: TGTGCCAGCAGTTTAGCAGGGAACCTTAACTATGGCTACACCTTC. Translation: CASSLAGNLNYGYTF.

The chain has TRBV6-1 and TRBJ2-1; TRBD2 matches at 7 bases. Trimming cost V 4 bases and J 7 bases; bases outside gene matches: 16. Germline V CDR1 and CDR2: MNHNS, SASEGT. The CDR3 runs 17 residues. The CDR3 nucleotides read TGTGCCAGCAGTGGGTTGGGAGGGAGGGGAAGCTGGAATGAGCAGTTCTTC. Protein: CASSGLGGRGSWNEQFF.

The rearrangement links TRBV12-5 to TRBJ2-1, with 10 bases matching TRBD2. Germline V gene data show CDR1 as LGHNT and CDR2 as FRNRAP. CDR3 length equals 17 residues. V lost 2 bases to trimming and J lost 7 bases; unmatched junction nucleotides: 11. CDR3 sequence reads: CASGLHVLAGAVNEQFF. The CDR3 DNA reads TGTGCTAGTGGTTTGCACGTTCTAGCGGGAGCGGTAAATGAGCAGTTCTTC.

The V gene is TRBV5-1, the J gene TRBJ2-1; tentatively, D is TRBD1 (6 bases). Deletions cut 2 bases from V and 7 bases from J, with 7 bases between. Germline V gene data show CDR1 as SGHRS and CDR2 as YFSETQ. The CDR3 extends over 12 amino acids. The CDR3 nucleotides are TGCGCCAGCAGCTTACAGGGAAATGAGCAGTTCTTC. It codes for CASSLQGNEQFF.

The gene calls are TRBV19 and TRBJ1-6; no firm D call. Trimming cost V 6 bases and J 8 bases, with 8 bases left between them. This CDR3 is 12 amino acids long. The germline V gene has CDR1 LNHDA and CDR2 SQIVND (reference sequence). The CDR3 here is CASRGLDSPLHF. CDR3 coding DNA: TGTGCCAGTAGAGGACTGGATTCACCCCTCCACTTT.